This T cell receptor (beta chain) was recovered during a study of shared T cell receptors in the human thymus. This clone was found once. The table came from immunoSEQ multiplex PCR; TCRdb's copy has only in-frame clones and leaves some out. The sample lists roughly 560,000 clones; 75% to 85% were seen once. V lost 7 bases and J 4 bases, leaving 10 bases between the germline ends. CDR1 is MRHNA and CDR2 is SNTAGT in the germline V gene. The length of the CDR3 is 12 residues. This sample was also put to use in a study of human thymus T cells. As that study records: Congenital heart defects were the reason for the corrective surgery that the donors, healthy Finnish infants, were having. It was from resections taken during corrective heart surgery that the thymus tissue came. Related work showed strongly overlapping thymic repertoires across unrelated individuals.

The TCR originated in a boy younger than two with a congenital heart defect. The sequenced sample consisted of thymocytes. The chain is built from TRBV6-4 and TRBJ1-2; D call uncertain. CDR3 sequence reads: CASINSLYGYTF. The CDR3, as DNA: TGTGCCAGCATTAACAGCCTCTATGGCTACACCTTC.